This TCR beta chain was sequenced during a study of T cell clones after liver transplantation. The wider study: Post-transplant blood was tracked for graft-donor-reactive T cell clones identified in a pre-transplant mixed lymphocyte reaction. Three of the eight recipients were HCV-positive; the rest had non-autoimmune, non-viral transplant indications. Tolerance: complete withdrawal held at least one year, liver enzymes staying within twice normal.

Produced via immunoSEQ multiplex PCR; TCRdb's table is partial and in-frame only. The data contain tens of thousands of clones, approximately 87% of them singletons. Study conclusions and caveats: These preliminary findings come from unstandardized post-transplant sampling times.

The V segment lost 3 bases and the J segment 0 bases; nucleotides outside the gene matches: 5. Germline-derived CDR1 and CDR2 are SGHDN and FVKESK. The CDR3 has 15 residues. Note on this clone: The antigen is not known.

The chain links TRBV14 to TRBJ2-7; TRBD2 matches 7 bases. The source is a human patient who received a liver transplant. T cells may partly derive from the graft donor. The sample consisted of CD4+ T cells from blood, taken at the 22-month timepoint. The CDR3 is CASSQWRGYSYEQYF. CDR3 DNA sequence: TGTGCCAGCAGCCAGTGGCGGGGGTACTCCTACGAGCAGTACTTC.